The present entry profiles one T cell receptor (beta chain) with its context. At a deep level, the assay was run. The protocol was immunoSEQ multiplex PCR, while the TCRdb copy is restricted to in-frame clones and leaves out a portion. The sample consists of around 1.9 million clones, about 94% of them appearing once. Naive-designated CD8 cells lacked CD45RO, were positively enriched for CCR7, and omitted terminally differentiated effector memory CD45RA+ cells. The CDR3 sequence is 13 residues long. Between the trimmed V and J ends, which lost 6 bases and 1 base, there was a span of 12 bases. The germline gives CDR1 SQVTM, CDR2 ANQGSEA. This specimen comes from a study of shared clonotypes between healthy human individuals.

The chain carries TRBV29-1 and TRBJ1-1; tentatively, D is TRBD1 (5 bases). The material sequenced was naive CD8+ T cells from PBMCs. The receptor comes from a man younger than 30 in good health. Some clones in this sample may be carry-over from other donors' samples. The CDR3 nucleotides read TGCAGCGTCAAGTGGAGGGGGAACACTGAAGCTTTCTTT. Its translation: CSVKWRGNTEAFF.